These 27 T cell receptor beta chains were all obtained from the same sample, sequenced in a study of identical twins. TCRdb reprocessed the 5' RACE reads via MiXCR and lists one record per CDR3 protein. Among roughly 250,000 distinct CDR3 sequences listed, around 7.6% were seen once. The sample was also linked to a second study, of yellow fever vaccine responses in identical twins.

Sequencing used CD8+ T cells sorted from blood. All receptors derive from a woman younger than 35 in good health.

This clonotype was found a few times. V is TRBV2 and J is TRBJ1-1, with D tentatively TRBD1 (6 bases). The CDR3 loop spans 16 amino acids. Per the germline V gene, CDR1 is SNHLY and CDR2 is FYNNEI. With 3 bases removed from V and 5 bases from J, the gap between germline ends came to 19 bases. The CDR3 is CASSDLLQGQGTEAFF. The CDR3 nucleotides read TGTGCCAGCAGTGACCTCTTGCAGGGCCAGGGGACTGAAGCTTTCTTT.

Here the CDR3 DNA reads TGTGCCAGCAGCACCCCAGGGGACATGAGGGGCAACGAGCAGTACGTC. Translating gives CASSTPGDMRGNEQYV. The V call is TRBV11-2, the J call TRBJ2-7; tentatively, D is TRBD1 (6 bases). The V end lost 5 bases, the J end lost 5 bases, and 22 bases lay between the germline ends. The CDR3 contains 16 residues. The V gene's germline CDR1 is SGHAT and CDR2 FQNNGV.

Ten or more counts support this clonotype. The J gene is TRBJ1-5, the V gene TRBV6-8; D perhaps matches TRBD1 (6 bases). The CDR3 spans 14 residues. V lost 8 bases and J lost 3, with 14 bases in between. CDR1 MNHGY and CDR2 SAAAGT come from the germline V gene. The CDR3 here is CASDSDRLNQPQHF. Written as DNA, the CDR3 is TGTGCCAGCGATTCGGACAGACTCAATCAGCCCCAGCATTTT.

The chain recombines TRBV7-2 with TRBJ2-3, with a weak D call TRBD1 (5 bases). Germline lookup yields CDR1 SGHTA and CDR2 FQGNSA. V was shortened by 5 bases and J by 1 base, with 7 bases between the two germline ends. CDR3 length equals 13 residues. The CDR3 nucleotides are TGTGCCAGCAGCCAGGGTGGCACAGATACGCAGTATTTT. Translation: CASSQGGTDTQYF.

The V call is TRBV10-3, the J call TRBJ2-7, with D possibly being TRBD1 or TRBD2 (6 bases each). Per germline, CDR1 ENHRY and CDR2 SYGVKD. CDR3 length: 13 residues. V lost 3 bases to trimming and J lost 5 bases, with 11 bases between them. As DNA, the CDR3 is TGTGCCATCAGTGAAGGAGGGGGGAACGAGCAGTACGTC. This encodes CAISEGGGNEQYV.

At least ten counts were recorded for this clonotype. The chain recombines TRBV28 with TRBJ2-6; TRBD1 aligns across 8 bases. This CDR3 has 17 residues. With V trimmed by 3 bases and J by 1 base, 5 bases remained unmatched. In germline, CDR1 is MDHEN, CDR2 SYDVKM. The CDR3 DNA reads TGTGCCAGCAGTTTGCAGGGGGCCCTATCTGGGGCCAACGTCCTGACTTTC. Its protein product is CASSLQGALSGANVLTF.

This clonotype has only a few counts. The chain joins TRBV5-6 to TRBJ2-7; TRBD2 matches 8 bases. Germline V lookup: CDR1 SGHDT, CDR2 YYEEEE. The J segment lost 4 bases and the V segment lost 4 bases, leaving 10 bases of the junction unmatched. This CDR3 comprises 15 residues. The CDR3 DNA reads TGTGCCAGCAGCGCGCCTCGGGAGGGCCTTTACGAGCAGTACTTC. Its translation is CASSAPREGLYEQYF.

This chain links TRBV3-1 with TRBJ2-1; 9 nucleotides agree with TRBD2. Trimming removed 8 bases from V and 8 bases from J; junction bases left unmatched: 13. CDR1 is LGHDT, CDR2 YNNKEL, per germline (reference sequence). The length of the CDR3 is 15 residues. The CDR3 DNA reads TGTGCCAGCTCCAAGAGCGGGGGGCCCACCGATGAGCAGTTCTTC. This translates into CASSKSGGPTDEQFF.

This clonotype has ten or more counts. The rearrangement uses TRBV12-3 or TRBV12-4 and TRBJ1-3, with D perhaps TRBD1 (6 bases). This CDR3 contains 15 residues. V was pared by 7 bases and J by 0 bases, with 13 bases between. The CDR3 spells CASTYGQSSGNTIYF. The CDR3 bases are TGTGCCAGCACCTACGGACAGAGCTCTGGAAACACCATATATTTT.

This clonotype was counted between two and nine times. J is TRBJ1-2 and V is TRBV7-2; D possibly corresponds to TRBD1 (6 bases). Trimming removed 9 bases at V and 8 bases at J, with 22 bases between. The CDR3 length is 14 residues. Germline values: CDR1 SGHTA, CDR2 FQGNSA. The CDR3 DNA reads TGTGCCAGAGGGAACTTCGACAGGAGAGGGGGCTACACCTTC. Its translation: CARGNFDRRGGYTF.

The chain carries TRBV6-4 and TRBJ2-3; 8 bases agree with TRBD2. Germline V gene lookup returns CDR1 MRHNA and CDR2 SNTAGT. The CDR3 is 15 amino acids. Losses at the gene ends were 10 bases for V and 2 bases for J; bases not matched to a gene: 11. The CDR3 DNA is TGTGCCACCGGGGGGGCCGCAGGTTTCACAGATACGCAGTATTTT. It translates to CATGGAAGFTDTQYF.

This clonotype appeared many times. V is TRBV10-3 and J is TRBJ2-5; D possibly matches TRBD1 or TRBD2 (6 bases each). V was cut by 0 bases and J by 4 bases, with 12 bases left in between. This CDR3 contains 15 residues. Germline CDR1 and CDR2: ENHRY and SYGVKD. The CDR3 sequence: CAISESRLGGETQYF. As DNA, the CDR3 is TGTGCCATCAGTGAGTCTCGACTAGGGGGAGAGACCCAGTACTTC.

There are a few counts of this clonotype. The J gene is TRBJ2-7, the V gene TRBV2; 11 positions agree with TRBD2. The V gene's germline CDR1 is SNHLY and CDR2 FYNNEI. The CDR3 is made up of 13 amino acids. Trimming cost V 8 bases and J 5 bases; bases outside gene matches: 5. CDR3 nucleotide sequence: TGTGCCAGCCCTAGCGGGAGGTTCGACGAGCAGTACTTC. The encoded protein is CASPSGRFDEQYF. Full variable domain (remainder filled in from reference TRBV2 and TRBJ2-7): EPEVTQTPSHQVTQMGQEVILRCVPISNHLYFYWYRQILGQKVEFLVSFYNNEISEKSEIFDDQFSVERPDGSNFTLKIRSTKLEDSAMYFCASPSGRFDEQYFGPGTRLTVT.

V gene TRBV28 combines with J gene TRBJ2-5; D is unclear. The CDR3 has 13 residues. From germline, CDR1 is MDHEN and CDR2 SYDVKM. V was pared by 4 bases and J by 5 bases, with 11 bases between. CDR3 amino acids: CASSSIQAETQYF. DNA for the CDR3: TGTGCCAGCAGTTCTATCCAGGCGGAGACCCAGTACTTC.

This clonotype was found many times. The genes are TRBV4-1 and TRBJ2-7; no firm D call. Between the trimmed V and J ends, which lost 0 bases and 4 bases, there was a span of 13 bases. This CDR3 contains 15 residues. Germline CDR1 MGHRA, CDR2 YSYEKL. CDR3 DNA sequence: TGCGCCAGCAGCCAAGAGGATTCCCCTAGGTACGAGCAGTACGTC. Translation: CASSQEDSPRYEQYV.

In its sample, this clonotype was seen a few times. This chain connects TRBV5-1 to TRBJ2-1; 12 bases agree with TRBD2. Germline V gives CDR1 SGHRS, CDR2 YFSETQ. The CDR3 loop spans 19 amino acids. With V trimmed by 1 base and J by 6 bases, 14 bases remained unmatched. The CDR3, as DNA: TGCGCCAGCAGCTTGCCACCATCCTCTAGCGGGAGGGCTACCAATGAGCAGTTCTTC. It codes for CASSLPPSSSGRATNEQFF.

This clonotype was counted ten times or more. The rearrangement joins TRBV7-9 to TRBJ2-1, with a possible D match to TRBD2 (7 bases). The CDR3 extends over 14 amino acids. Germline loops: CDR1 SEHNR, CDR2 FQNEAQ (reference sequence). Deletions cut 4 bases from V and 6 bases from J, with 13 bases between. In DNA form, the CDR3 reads TGTGCCAGCAGCTCGGGGGCTAGCGGCAATGAGCAGTTCTTC. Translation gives CASSSGASGNEQFF.

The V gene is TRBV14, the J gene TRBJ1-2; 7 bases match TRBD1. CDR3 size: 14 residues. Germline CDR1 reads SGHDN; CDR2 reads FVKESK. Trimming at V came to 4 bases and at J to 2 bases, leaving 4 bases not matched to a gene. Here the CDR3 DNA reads TGTGCCAGCAGCCCGGGGACAGACAACTATGGCTACACCTTC. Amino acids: CASSPGTDNYGYTF.

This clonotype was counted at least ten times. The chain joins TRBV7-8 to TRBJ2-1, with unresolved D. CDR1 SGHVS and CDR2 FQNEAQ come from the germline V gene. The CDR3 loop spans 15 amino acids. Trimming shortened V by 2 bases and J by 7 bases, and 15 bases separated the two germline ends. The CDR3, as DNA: TGTGCCAGCAGCTTACGTGACGGAGCACGAAATGAGCAGTTCTTC. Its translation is CASSLRDGARNEQFF.

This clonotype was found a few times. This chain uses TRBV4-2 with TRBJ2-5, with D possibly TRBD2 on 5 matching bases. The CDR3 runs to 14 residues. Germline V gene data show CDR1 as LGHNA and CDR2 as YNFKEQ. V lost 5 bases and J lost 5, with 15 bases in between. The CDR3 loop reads CASSDLDSWETQYF. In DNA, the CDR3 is TGTGCCAGCAGCGACTTGGACTCGTGGGAGACCCAGTACTTC.

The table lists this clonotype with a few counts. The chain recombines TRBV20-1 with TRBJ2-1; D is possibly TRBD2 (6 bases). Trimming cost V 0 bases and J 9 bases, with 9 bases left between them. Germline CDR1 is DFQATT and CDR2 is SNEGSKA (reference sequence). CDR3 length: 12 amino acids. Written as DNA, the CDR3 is TGCAGTGCTAGAGATGCGGGGAGTGAGCAGTTCTTC. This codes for CSARDAGSEQFF.

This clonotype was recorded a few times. CDR3 in DNA: TGCGCCAGCAGCTTGGAGACAGGGAACTATGGCTACACCTTC. It yields the protein CASSLETGNYGYTF. V and J are TRBV5-1 and TRBJ1-2; 7 bases agree with TRBD1. V dropped 0 bases and J dropped 2; count of bases not matched to a gene: 1. The CDR3 consists of 14 residues. The germline gives CDR1 SGHRS, CDR2 YFSETQ.

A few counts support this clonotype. DNA for the CDR3: TGTGCCAGCAGTATCGGACTCACGAACACTGAAGCTTTCTTT. Encoded protein: CASSIGLTNTEAFF. The gene calls are TRBV12-3 or TRBV12-4 and TRBJ1-1; no reliable D call. There are 14 residues in the CDR3. Trimming cost V 5 bases and J 1 base, with 11 bases left between them.

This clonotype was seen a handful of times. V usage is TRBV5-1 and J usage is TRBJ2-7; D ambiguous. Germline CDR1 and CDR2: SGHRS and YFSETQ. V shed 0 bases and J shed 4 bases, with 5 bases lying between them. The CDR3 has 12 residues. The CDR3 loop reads CASSLAAYEQYV. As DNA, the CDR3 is TGCGCCAGCAGCTTGGCCGCGTACGAGCAGTACGTC.

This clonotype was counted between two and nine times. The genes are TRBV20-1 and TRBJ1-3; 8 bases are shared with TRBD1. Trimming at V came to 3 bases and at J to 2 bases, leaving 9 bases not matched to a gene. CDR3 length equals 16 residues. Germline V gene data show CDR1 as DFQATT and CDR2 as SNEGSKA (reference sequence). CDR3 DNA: TGCAGTGCTAGGGGGATGGAACAGGGGGCTGGAAACACCATATATTTT. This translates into CSARGMEQGAGNTIYF.

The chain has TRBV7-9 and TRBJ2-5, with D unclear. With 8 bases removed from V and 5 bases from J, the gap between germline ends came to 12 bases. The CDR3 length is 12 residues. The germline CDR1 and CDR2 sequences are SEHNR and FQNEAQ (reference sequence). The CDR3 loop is CASLGFEETQYF. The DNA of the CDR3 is TGTGCCAGCCTTGGGTTCGAGGAGACCCAGTACTTC.

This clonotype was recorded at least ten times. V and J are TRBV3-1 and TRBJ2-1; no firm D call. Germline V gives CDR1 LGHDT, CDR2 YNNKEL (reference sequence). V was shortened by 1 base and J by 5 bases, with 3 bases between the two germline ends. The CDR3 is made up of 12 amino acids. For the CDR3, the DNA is TGTGCCAGCAGCCAAGCTCACAATGAGCAGTTCTTC. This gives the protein CASSQAHNEQFF.